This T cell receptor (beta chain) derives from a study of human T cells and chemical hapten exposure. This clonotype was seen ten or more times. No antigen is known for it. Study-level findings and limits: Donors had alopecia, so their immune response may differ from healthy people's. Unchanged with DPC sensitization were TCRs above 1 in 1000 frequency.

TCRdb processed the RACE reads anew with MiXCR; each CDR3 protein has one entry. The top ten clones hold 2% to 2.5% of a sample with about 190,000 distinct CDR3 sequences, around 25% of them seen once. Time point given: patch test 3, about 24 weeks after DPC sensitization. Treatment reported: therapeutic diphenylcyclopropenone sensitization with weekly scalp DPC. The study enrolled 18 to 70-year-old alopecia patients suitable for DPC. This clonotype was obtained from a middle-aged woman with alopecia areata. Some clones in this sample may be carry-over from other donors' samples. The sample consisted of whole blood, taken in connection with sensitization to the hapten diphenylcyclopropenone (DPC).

The DNA for the CDR3 is TGTGCCAGCAGCTCCCCCGTCAATGAGCAGTTCTTC. This encodes CASSSPVNEQFF. This chain joins TRBV7-9 and TRBJ2-1; D gene ambiguous. Germline CDR1 and CDR2: SEHNR and FQNEAQ (reference sequence). The CDR3 totals 12 residues. Trimming left V 4 bases short and J 6 bases short, with 7 bases between. Filled out from reference TRBV7-9 and TRBJ2-1, the complete variable domain reads DTGVSQNPRHKITKRGQNVTFRCDPISEHNRLYWYRQTLGQGPEFLTYFQNEAQLEKSRLLSDRFSAERPKGSFSTLEIQRTEQGDSAMYLCASSSPVNEQFFGPGTRLTVL.